Below are 18 T cell receptor beta chains sequenced from a single sample in a study of cytomegalovirus exposure and HLA in healthy donors. The repertoire was sequenced with immunoSEQ multiplex PCR; TCRdb's copy has only in-frame clones and lacks some. The profile shows approximately 170,000 clones, 85% of them singletons. Sequencing used PBMCs. Receptor source: a man aged 18 to 30 in good health and CMV-seropositive.

The J gene is TRBJ2-7, the V gene TRBV6-1, with D tentatively TRBD1 (6 bases). Trimming removed 5 bases at V and 5 bases at J, with 10 bases between. The CDR3 is 12 amino acids. In germline, CDR1 is MNHNS, CDR2 SASEGT. The CDR3 is CASSPTGNEQYF. The CDR3 DNA reads TGTGCCAGCAGTCCTACAGGGAACGAGCAGTACTTC.

The chain links TRBV6-5 to TRBJ1-3, with no clear D. The ends were cut back, 4 bases at V and 4 bases at J, with 14 bases in the middle. The CDR3 extends over 15 amino acids. Germline values: CDR1 MNHEY, CDR2 SVGAGI. Written as DNA, the CDR3 is TGTGCCAGCAGTTCCCGGACTCTCTTAGGAAACACCATATATTTT. It specifies CASSSRTLLGNTIYF.

The V call is TRBV30, the J call TRBJ2-4, with 13 bases matching TRBD2. V lost 2 bases to trimming and J lost 7 bases; unmatched junction nucleotides: 8. Germline lookup yields CDR1 GTSNPN and CDR2 SVGIG (reference sequence). This CDR3 spans 16 amino acids. The CDR3 coding sequence is TGTGCCTGGAGTAATGGACTAGCGGGAGTAAGTAACATTCAGTACTTC. This codes for CAWSNGLAGVSNIQYF.

In DNA form, the CDR3 reads TGTGCCAGCAGTTTACTCGGGGAACCTCAGCCCCAGCATTTT. This codes for CASSLLGEPQPQHF. The chain joins TRBV28 to TRBJ1-5; D unclear. V was shortened by 2 bases and J by 6 bases, with 11 bases between the two germline ends. The CDR3 runs 14 residues. CDR1 and CDR2 from the germline V gene are MDHEN and SYDVKM.

The rearrangement links TRBV11-3 to TRBJ2-7; TRBD2 aligns across 7 bases. Per the germline V gene, CDR1 is SGHNT and CDR2 is YENEEA. CDR3 size: 16 residues. J gave up 1 base and V 3 bases, and 9 bases lay outside the gene matches. DNA for the CDR3: TGTGCCAGCAGCTTCTCCCGCCGGGAGGTTTCCTACGAGCAGTACTTC. Amino acids: CASSFSRREVSYEQYF.

V usage is TRBV5-1 and J usage is TRBJ1-4, with D perhaps matching TRBD1 (6 bases). Trimming shortened V by 5 bases and J by 2 bases, and 13 bases separated the two germline ends. This CDR3 has 15 residues. Germline assignment: CDR1 SGHRS and CDR2 YFSETQ. CDR3: CASRLRGGTNEKLFF. CDR3 coding DNA: TGCGCCAGCAGGCTTCGGGGGGGCACTAATGAAAAACTGTTTTTT.

The chain uses TRBV28 and TRBJ1-5, with D possibly being TRBD1 (5 bases). The ends were cut back, 5 bases at V and 0 bases at J, with 11 bases in the middle. CDR3 length: 15 amino acids. Germline V gene data show CDR1 as MDHEN and CDR2 as SYDVKM. CDR3 coding DNA: TGTGCCAGCAGTCCCCCGGGGGTTAGCAATCAGCCCCAGCATTTT. This encodes CASSPPGVSNQPQHF.

The CDR3 nucleotides read TGTGCCAGCACCCCTGGAGGAAGGAGCACTGAAGCTTTCTTT. Amino acids: CASTPGGRSTEAFF. The rearrangement links TRBV27 to TRBJ1-1; D gene ambiguous. V lost 7 bases to trimming and J lost 4 bases, with 16 bases between them. Germline CDR1 is MNHEY and CDR2 is SMNVEV (reference sequence). The CDR3 totals 14 residues.

V usage is TRBV6-1 and J usage is TRBJ2-7; a weak D match, TRBD1 (5 bases). The CDR3 runs to 15 residues. The germline V gene encodes CDR1 MNHNS and CDR2 SASEGT. V shed 3 bases and J shed 1 base, with 13 bases lying between them. CDR3: CASSEGRPDSYEQYF. The CDR3 DNA is TGTGCCAGCAGTGAGGGGCGGCCAGATTCCTACGAGCAGTACTTC.

In this sample, this clone turned up many times. V and J are TRBV6-5 and TRBJ1-4; 9 bases are shared with TRBD1. The J segment lost 5 bases and the V segment lost 4 bases, leaving 5 bases of the junction unmatched. Germline CDR1 is MNHEY and CDR2 is SVGAGI. The CDR3 is 15 amino acids. CDR3 amino acids: CASSWGTGRNEKLFF. The CDR3 DNA follows: TGTGCCAGCAGTTGGGGGACAGGGAGGAATGAAAAACTGTTTTTT.

The genes are TRBV5-1 and TRBJ2-3; 8 bases fit TRBD2. Germline values: CDR1 SGHRS, CDR2 YFSETQ. The CDR3 totals 15 residues. V gave up 2 bases and J gave up 3 bases; unmatched junction bases: 5. The CDR3 sequence: CASSFGAGETDTQYF. The CDR3 bases are TGCGCCAGCAGCTTCGGAGCGGGAGAAACAGATACGCAGTATTTT.

This chain's CDR3 is CASSSPAGGVDTQYF. The CDR3 DNA sequence: TGTGCCAGCAGCTCCCCGGCAGGGGGAGTAGATACGCAGTATTTT. The chain uses TRBV5-4 and TRBJ2-3, with 7 nucleotides matching TRBD1. Germline CDR1 and CDR2: SGHNT and YYREEE (reference sequence). V shed 3 bases and J 5 bases; nucleotides not matched to a gene: 9. This CDR3 is 15 amino acids long.

The chain combines TRBV6-1 with TRBJ1-3; D not resolved. Per the germline V gene, CDR1 is MNHNS and CDR2 is SASEGT. CDR3 length: 15 residues. V was shortened by 1 base and J by 0 bases, with 7 bases between the two germline ends. The CDR3 nucleotides read TGTGCCAGCAGTGAAGGAACAGCCTCTGGAAACACCATATATTTT. It yields the protein CASSEGTASGNTIYF.

V is TRBV7-2 and J is TRBJ1-5, with 12 bases aligning to TRBD1. Per germline, CDR1 SGHTA and CDR2 FQGNSA. The junction had 8 bases not matched to a gene; V was cut back by 5 bases and J by 6 bases. The CDR3 covers 16 residues. The chain's CDR3 is CASSLWDRGRGQPQHF. CDR3 sequence (DNA): TGTGCCAGCAGCCTTTGGGACAGGGGGCGCGGTCAGCCCCAGCATTTT.

This clone showed up just once. This chain joins TRBV7-9 and TRBJ1-2; 10 bases agree with TRBD1. V was clipped by 4 bases and J by 6 bases; unmatched bases: 11. The CDR3 totals 16 residues. The germline CDR1 and CDR2 sequences are SEHNR and FQNEAQ (reference sequence). CDR3 amino acids: CASSSVGRDRGHGYTF. DNA of the CDR3: TGTGCCAGCAGCTCGGTGGGCCGGGACAGGGGACATGGCTACACCTTC.

The J gene is TRBJ2-1, the V gene TRBV13; TRBD2 aligns across 7 bases. CDR3 size: 13 residues. CDR1 is PRHDT, CDR2 FYEKMQ, per germline (reference sequence). Trimming cost V 2 bases and J 8 bases; bases outside gene matches: 3. The CDR3 region has the DNA TGTGCCAGCAGCTTACAGCGGGACGATGAGCAGTTCTTC. Translated: CASSLQRDDEQFF.

This rearrangement joins TRBV5-4 to TRBJ1-1; no firm D call. V gave up 4 bases and J gave up 0 bases, with 7 bases separating them. Germline V CDR1 and CDR2: SGHNT, YYREEE (reference sequence). The CDR3 runs to 13 residues. In DNA form, the CDR3 reads TGTGCCAGCAGCGACACCTTGAACACTGAAGCTTTCTTT. Translation gives CASSDTLNTEAFF.

V usage is TRBV19 and J usage is TRBJ2-7; 14 bases match TRBD2. This CDR3 comprises 16 residues. The trim removed 6 bases at V and 2 bases at J, leaving 6 bases unmatched. From germline, CDR1 is LNHDA and CDR2 SQIVND (reference sequence). In DNA, the CDR3 is TGTGCCAGTAGAGGGACTAGCGGGGGCCCCGCCTACGAGCAGTACTTC. Protein: CASRGTSGGPAYEQYF.